The 20 T cell receptor beta chains below come from one sample, sequenced in a study of T cells in Graves' hyperthyroidism and ophthalmopathy. Amplification of TCR beta CDR3 regions used RNA as the template. HTBI primers were used for first-round RT-PCR of the TCR CDR3. TCRdb processed the multiplex PCR reads anew with MiXCR; each CDR3 protein has one entry. The sample shows approximately 620,000 distinct CDR3 sequences, roughly 14% of them seen only once. The sequenced sample was blood. The receptors originated from a woman aged 25 to 39 with Graves' hyperthyroidism that later progressed to Graves' ophthalmopathy.

The table lists this clonotype with many counts. The chain combines TRBV11-3 with TRBJ1-2; TRBD1 matches 7 bases. This CDR3 is built from 13 residues. Trimming took 5 bases from V and 6 from J; bases not matched to a gene: 6. Germline CDR1 and CDR2: SGHNT and YENEEA. As DNA, the CDR3 is TGTGCCAGCAGCCCCGGGACAGTCGATGGCTACACCTTC. Translating it yields CASSPGTVDGYTF. Using reference TRBV11-3 and TRBJ1-2 for the parts outside the CDR3, the full variable domain is EAGVVQSPRYKIIEKKQPVAFWCNPISGHNTLYWYLQNLGQGPELLIRYENEEAVDDSQLPKDRFSAERLKGVDSTLKIQPAELGDSAVYLCASSPGTVDGYTFGSGTRLTVV.

In its sample, this clonotype was seen many times. This chain connects TRBV27 to TRBJ2-2; 12 bases map to TRBD2. Germline V CDR1 and CDR2: MNHEY, SMNVEV (reference sequence). The CDR3 is made up of 21 amino acids. V shed 4 bases and J 3 bases; nucleotides not matched to a gene: 18. The CDR3 nucleotides are TGTGCCAGCAGTTCCCGCCCCCCCCGACTAGCGGGAGACGTGCACACCGGGGAGCTGTTTTTT. Amino acid sequence: CASSSRPPRLAGDVHTGELFF.

The rearrangement uses TRBV2 and TRBJ2-3; D perhaps matches TRBD1 (6 bases). This CDR3 has 15 residues. Trimming took 1 base from V and 0 from J, leaving 8 bases between them. Germline V gene data show CDR1 as SNHLY and CDR2 as FYNNEI. The CDR3 spells CASSEGTASTDTQYF. The CDR3 DNA is TGTGCCAGCAGTGAAGGGACAGCTAGCACAGATACGCAGTATTTT.

Many counts were recorded for this clonotype. This chain links TRBV28 with TRBJ1-5, with D unclear. The germline CDR1 and CDR2 sequences are MDHEN and SYDVKM. Trimming took 3 bases from V and 7 from J, leaving 7 bases between them. The CDR3 has 12 amino acids. CDR3 sequence reads: CASSFGRQPQHF. CDR3 coding DNA: TGTGCCAGCAGTTTCGGGAGGCAGCCCCAGCATTTT.

There are many counts of this clonotype. The rearrangement joins TRBV30 to TRBJ1-1, with 7 bases fitting TRBD1. Germline CDR1 and CDR2: GTSNPN and SVGIG (reference sequence). V lost 5 bases to trimming and J lost 1 base; unmatched junction nucleotides: 4. This CDR3 contains 13 residues. CDR3 loop: CAWGRQGNTEAFF. The CDR3 DNA reads TGTGCCTGGGGGCGACAGGGGAACACTGAAGCTTTCTTT.

Only a few counts were recorded for this clonotype. The rearrangement joins TRBV15 to TRBJ2-7; D call uncertain. Germline loops: CDR1 LNHNV, CDR2 YYDKDF (reference sequence). The CDR3 loop spans 15 amino acids. V was clipped by 4 bases and J by 5 bases, with 18 bases between them. The CDR3 loop is CATSTQSGISDEQYF. CDR3 in DNA: TGTGCCACCAGCACCCAATCGGGCATATCCGACGAGCAGTACTTC.

The sample holds a few counts of this clonotype. The chain employs TRBV7-8 and TRBJ2-5; 12 bases agree with TRBD2. Germline lookup yields CDR1 SGHVS and CDR2 FQNEAQ. With V trimmed by 1 base and J by 9 bases, 21 bases remained unmatched. The CDR3 loop spans 20 amino acids. CDR3 sequence: CASSLVGARTSGEPKRAQYF. The CDR3 region has the DNA TGTGCCAGCAGCTTAGTGGGGGCGCGGACTAGCGGGGAACCCAAGAGAGCCCAGTACTTC.

This clonotype was observed at least ten times. The CDR3 is CASSTGEAGANVLTF. In DNA form, the CDR3 reads TGTGCCAGCTCCACAGGGGAAGCCGGGGCCAACGTCCTGACTTTC. The V gene is TRBV28, the J gene TRBJ2-6; 7 positions agree with TRBD1. The CDR3 sequence is 15 residues long. From germline, CDR1 is MDHEN and CDR2 SYDVKM. The junction had 8 bases not matched to a gene; V was cut back by 8 bases and J by 4 bases.

In its sample, this clonotype was seen many times. This chain connects TRBV12-3 or TRBV12-4 to TRBJ2-3; D unresolved. The CDR3 loop spans 16 amino acids. V was cut by 3 bases and J by 5 bases, with 18 bases left in between. The CDR3 here is CASSFPAAASKDTQYF. Written as DNA, the CDR3 is TGTGCCAGCAGTTTCCCCGCCGCGGCCTCCAAAGATACGCAGTATTTT.

The chain uses TRBV5-5 and TRBJ2-1; TRBD2 aligns across 7 bases. This CDR3 comprises 19 residues. Germline CDR1 SGHKS, CDR2 YYEKEE (reference sequence). The junction had 15 bases not matched to a gene; V was cut back by 0 bases and J by 3 bases. The CDR3 nucleotides read TGTGCCAGCAGCTTGGTGGGCGGGAGCCCCAACGCAATCTACAATGAGCAGTTCTTC. Translating it yields CASSLVGGSPNAIYNEQFF.

This clonotype was recorded at least ten times. This chain joins TRBV7-9 and TRBJ2-1; 13 nucleotides align to TRBD2. The ends lost 7 bases at V and 8 bases at J; junction bases unmatched: 5. CDR1 and CDR2 from the germline V gene are SEHNR and FQNEAQ (reference sequence). The CDR3 contains 14 residues. For the CDR3, the DNA is TGTGCCAGCACCGGACTAGCGGGAGCTCATGAGCAGTTCTTC. Protein sequence: CASTGLAGAHEQFF. The full variable domain, completed using reference TRBV7-9 and TRBJ2-1, is DTGVSQNPRHKITKRGQNVTFRCDPISEHNRLYWYRQTLGQGPEFLTYFQNEAQLEKSRLLSDRFSAERPKGSFSTLEIQRTEQGDSAMYLCASTGLAGAHEQFFGPGTRLTVL.

V gene TRBV20-1 combines with J gene TRBJ2-5; 12 nucleotides line up with TRBD1. The CDR3 sequence is 15 residues long. The J segment lost 4 bases and the V segment lost 5 bases, leaving 8 bases of the junction unmatched. CDR1 is DFQATT, CDR2 SNEGSKA, per germline (reference sequence). The CDR3 DNA reads TGCAGTGCTCCCTTCCGGGACAGGGGGCGAGAGACCCAGTACTTC. This codes for CSAPFRDRGRETQYF.

A note on this clonotype: A much larger clone lies one base from this, so it may be a read error. This chain joins TRBV30 and TRBJ1-1, with 7 bases aligning to TRBD1. Germline CDR1 and CDR2: GTSNPN and SVGIG (reference sequence). The CDR3 loop spans 15 amino acids. J lost 4 bases, V lost 5 bases, and 13 bases had no gene match. The CDR3 region is CAWGNPDRVFTEAFF. In DNA, the CDR3 is TGTGCCTGGGGTAATCCCGACAGGGTTTTCACTGAAGCTTTCTTT.

In regard to this clonotype: A much larger clonotype is one base distant, so this may be a read error. V and J are TRBV28 and TRBJ1-2, with unresolved D. The CDR3 contains 14 residues. V was shortened by 6 bases and J by 7 bases, with 18 bases between the two germline ends. Germline CDR1 MDHEN, CDR2 SYDVKM. The CDR3: CASSPQDRASGYTF. CDR3 in DNA: TGTGCCAGCAGCCCTCAGGACCGCGCGTCTGGCTACACCTTC.

Ten or more counts support this clonotype. The genes are TRBV9 and TRBJ2-7, with 8 bases identical to TRBD2. The CDR3 totals 14 residues. V lost 4 bases to trimming and J lost 3 bases; unmatched junction nucleotides: 6. CDR1 SGDLS and CDR2 YYNGEE come from the germline V gene. In nucleotides, the CDR3 is TGTGCCAGCAGCCCGACTAGCGAGGACTACGAGCAGTACTTC. This codes for CASSPTSEDYEQYF.

This clonotype was seen many times. The V and J genes are TRBV25-1 and TRBJ1-6, with D hard to call. V was shortened by 6 bases and J by 8 bases, with 14 bases between the two germline ends. Germline-derived CDR1 and CDR2 are MGHDK and SYGVNS. CDR3 length: 14 amino acids. CDR3 nucleotides: TGTGCCAGCAGCCTCGAGAAGGGATATTCACCCCTCCACTTT. This codes for CASSLEKGYSPLHF.

This clonotype has at least ten counts. V is TRBV30 and J is TRBJ1-1; the D gene is possibly TRBD1 (5 bases). V was clipped by 1 base and J by 6 bases, with 18 bases between them. The germline V gene has CDR1 GTSNPN and CDR2 SVGIG (reference sequence). The CDR3 has 15 amino acids. The CDR3 protein is CAWSATGVRSAEAFF. The CDR3 coding sequence is TGTGCCTGGAGTGCTACGGGGGTACGGAGCGCTGAAGCTTTCTTT.

There are many counts of this clonotype. CDR3 DNA: TGTGCTAGTGGCACAATAGCGGGTCTCTACAATGAGCAGTTCTTC. Protein sequence: CASGTIAGLYNEQFF. The chain is built from TRBV12-5 and TRBJ2-1; 7 bases match TRBD2. V was clipped by 6 bases and J by 3 bases; unmatched bases: 8. Germline V gene lookup returns CDR1 LGHNT and CDR2 FRNRAP. The CDR3 totals 15 residues.

In this sample, this clonotype turned up many times. The rearrangement joins TRBV5-5 to TRBJ2-1, with 11 nucleotides matching TRBD1. There are 15 residues in the CDR3. V gave up 5 bases and J gave up 8 bases; unmatched junction bases: 9. The germline gives CDR1 SGHKS, CDR2 YYEKEE (reference sequence). The CDR3 is CASSFGQGAGDEQFF. In DNA form, the CDR3 reads TGTGCCAGCAGTTTCGGACAGGGGGCAGGCGATGAGCAGTTCTTC.

This chain uses TRBV20-1 with TRBJ2-7, with TRBD1 as a possible D gene (5 bases). V was shortened by 0 bases and J by 6 bases, with 12 bases between the two germline ends. The CDR3 covers 13 residues. Germline V gives CDR1 DFQATT, CDR2 SNEGSKA (reference sequence). The CDR3 nucleotides are TGCAGTGCTAGAGATCCGACAGCTATCGAGCAGTACTTC. Translated: CSARDPTAIEQYF.